These T cell receptor beta chains were read from a single sample in a study of CD8 T cells in ankylosing spondylitis. Using its own MiXCR run on the 5' RACE reads, TCRdb lists one record per CDR3 protein. The sample carries a few hundred thousand distinct CDR3 sequences, under 20% recorded once. Sequencing was done on a sample of blood, either unsorted or a sorted T cell fraction (not recorded which). The receptor set was obtained from a male donor with ankylosing spondylitis or in good health (not recorded which). The CDR3 runs from the conserved cysteine through the conserved F or W. A D gene is named only where the DNA matches it firmly. Clone sizes are given selectively: once, few, many, or a class where the clone is expanded.

NA	TRBJ2-2	TRBV12-3/TRBV12-4	TRBD1	TGTGCCAGCAGTTGGACAGGGGGCATCGGGGAGCTGTTTTTT	CASSWTGGIGELFF
many	TRBJ2-1	TRBV6-1	TRBD2	TGTGCCAGCGCCTCCAGGTTTACTCAGCGGGAGGGCCGATTTAGTGAGCAGTTCTTC	CASASRFTQREGRFSEQFF
few	TRBJ2-5	TRBV11-2	NA	TGTGCCAGCAACCAACCGGGGGCGCTAGGAGAGACCCAGTACTTC	CASNQPGALGETQYF
few	TRBJ2-7	TRBV20-1	TRBD1	TGCAGTGCTAGATCGGGGACAGGGGGGTACGAGCAGTACTTC	CSARSGTGGYEQYF
many	TRBJ2-4	TRBV15	NA	TGTGCCACCAGCAGCGAAACAGGAGACATTCAGTACTTC	CATSSETGDIQYF
NA	TRBJ2-7	TRBV4-1	NA	TGCGCCAGCAGCCAAGATGGACGGAGCTCCTACGAGCAGTACTTC	CASSQDGRSSYEQYF
few	TRBJ2-7	TRBV5-1	NA	TGCGCCAGCAGCTTGGCTGGGGTGTGGGAGCAGTACTTC	CASSLAGVWEQYF
many	TRBJ2-7	TRBV27	NA	TGTGCCAGCAGTTTATCGAGCGGGACAACAACCTACGAGCAGTACTTC	CASSLSSGTTTYEQYF
many	TRBJ2-7	TRBV9	NA	TGTGCCAGCAGCCGGTCGCGGGATGGGGACACCTACGAGCAGTACTTC	CASSRSRDGDTYEQYF
few	TRBJ2-2	TRBV4-1	TRBD1	TGCGCCAGCAGCCAAGTTGGGACAGGGTTTACCGGGGAGCTGTTTTTT	CASSQVGTGFTGELFF
few	TRBJ2-1	TRBV14	NA	TGTGCCAGCAGCCATATGACCCGCTCCTACAATGAGCAGTTCTTC	CASSHMTRSYNEQFF
NA	TRBJ2-2	TRBV12-3/TRBV12-4	NA	TGTGCCAGCAGTTTTCACACCGGGGAGCTGTTTTTT	CASSFHTGELFF
few	TRBJ2-1	TRBV28	TRBD1	TGTGCCAGCAGTTTCCTCGACAGGGGCCCTATTTATGAGCAGTTCTTC	CASSFLDRGPIYEQFF
few	TRBJ2-7	TRBV7-2	TRBD2	TGTGCCAGCAGAACTAGCGGGAGGTACGAGCAGTACTTC	CASRTSGRYEQYF
NA	TRBJ2-1	TRBV6-1	TRBD1	TGTGCCAGCACCGAGGGGGCATTGTTCAATGAGCAGTTCTTC	CASTEGALFNEQFF
NA	TRBJ2-7	TRBV29-1	NA	TGCAGCGTTGTGGTGGAGGAGCAGTACTTC	CSVVVEEQYF
NA	TRBJ2-1	TRBV11-2	NA	TGTGCCAGCAGTCCGCAGACTGTAGCCTACAATGAGCAGTTCTTC	CASSPQTVAYNEQFF
many	TRBJ2-2	TRBV29-1	NA	TGCAGCGTTGACAGGGGGGACACCGGGGAGCTGTTTTTT	CSVDRGDTGELFF
many	TRBJ2-1	TRBV5-1	TRBD2	TGCGCCAGCAGCTCGACGGGACTAGCGAGGGATGAGCAGTTCTTC	CASSSTGLARDEQFF
few	TRBJ2-7	TRBV9	NA	TGTGCCAGCAGCGGAGCCGGGACAAACCTGGACGAGCAGTACTTC	CASSGAGTNLDEQYF
few	TRBJ2-1	TRBV29-1	NA	TGCAGCGTTGATGGAACCGACTACTCCTACAATGAGCAGTTCTTC	CSVDGTDYSYNEQFF
NA	TRBJ2-1	TRBV12-3/TRBV12-4	TRBD2	TGTGCCAGCAGTTCAAGACTAGCGGGACTGAGAGATGAGCAGTTCTTC	CASSSRLAGLRDEQFF
NA	TRBJ2-1	TRBV5-6	TRBD2	TGTGCCAGCAGCCAAGCGGGAGCTGTAAATGAGCAGTTCTTC	CASSQAGAVNEQFF
few	TRBJ2-3	TRBV27	NA	TGTGCCAGCACAAAGGGGCCCGTGGGAGATACGCAGTATTTT	CASTKGPVGDTQYF
few	TRBJ2-7	TRBV4-1	NA	TGCGCCAGCAGCCAAGTCCTAGCGAGGGACTCCTACGAGCAGTACTTC	CASSQVLARDSYEQYF
NA	TRBJ2-4	TRBV11-2	TRBD1	TGTGCCAGCAGCCCGGGACAGGGGCACCTAGCCAAAAACATTCAGTACTTC	CASSPGQGHLAKNIQYF
few	TRBJ2-2	TRBV12-3/TRBV12-4	NA	TGTGCCAGCAGCAATGACGGAGGACCCGGGGAGCTGTTTTTT	CASSNDGGPGELFF
many	TRBJ2-5	TRBV2	TRBD1	TGTGCCAGCAGTGACGGGGACAGGGGACAAGAGACCCAGTACTTC	CASSDGDRGQETQYF
few	TRBJ2-7	TRBV29-1	NA	TGCAGCGTTGCGTTTGGGGGCGAGCAGTACTTC	CSVAFGGEQYF
many	TRBJ2-2	TRBV29-1	TRBD2	TGCAGCGGACTAGCGGAGAACACCGGGGAGCTGTTTTTT	CSGLAENTGELFF
NA	TRBJ2-5	TRBV12-3/TRBV12-4	NA	TGTGCCAGCAGCTTTAATCGAGGTCAAGAGACCCAGTACTTC	CASSFNRGQETQYF
few	TRBJ1-2	TRBV5-1	TRBD1	TGCGCCAGCAGCCTGACAGGGTCCAGGGATGGCTACACCTTC	CASSLTGSRDGYTF
NA	TRBJ2-7	TRBV27	NA	TGTGCCAGCAGTTTATCCTCCGGGACCATCTCCTACGAGCAGTACTTC	CASSLSSGTISYEQYF
NA	TRBJ2-1	TRBV27	NA	TGTGCCAGCAGGGGGCTCTACAATGAGCAGTTCTTC	CASRGLYNEQFF
few	TRBJ2-7	TRBV6-5	TRBD2	TGTGCCAGCAGTTATGGAAGCGGGAGGGCCTACGAGCAGTACTTC	CASSYGSGRAYEQYF
few	TRBJ2-1	TRBV11-2	TRBD2	TGTGCCAGCAGCCCGCACCAAGAATGGGAGGGACCTTACAATGAGCAGTTCTTC	CASSPHQEWEGPYNEQFF
NA	TRBJ2-7	TRBV14	NA	TGTGCCAGCAGCCGCAGGGGTTCCTACGAGCAGTACTTC	CASSRRGSYEQYF
NA	TRBJ2-5	TRBV4-1	NA	TGCGCCAGCAGCGAGGAGAGGCAACAGCAAGAGACCCAGTACTTC	CASSEERQQQETQYF
NA	TRBJ2-1	TRBV20-1	NA	TGCAGTGCTAGAGATATTCTCAGATACAATGAGCAGTTCTTC	CSARDILRYNEQFF
NA	TRBJ2-5	TRBV5-6	NA	TGTGCCAGCAGCTTGGTGGGGGAGCAAGAGACCCAGTACTTC	CASSLVGEQETQYF
few	TRBJ2-2	TRBV9	TRBD2	TGTGCCAGCAGCCCCCAGACTAGCGGGTACACCGGGGAGCTGTTTTTT	CASSPQTSGYTGELFF
few	TRBJ2-3	TRBV29-1	TRBD1	TGCAGCGCCGATCCCGGGACAGGGGGCCAAACAGATACGCAGTATTTT	CSADPGTGGQTDTQYF
many	TRBJ2-1	TRBV7-9	NA	TGTGCCAGCAGCTTAGTTTCTAGCAGCGACAATGAGCAGTTCTTC	CASSLVSSSDNEQFF
few	TRBJ2-1	TRBV12-3/TRBV12-4	TRBD2	TGTGCCAGCAGTTTAGGACTAGCGGTCTCCTACAATGAGCAGTTCTTC	CASSLGLAVSYNEQFF
many	TRBJ2-7	TRBV6-1	NA	TGTGCCAGCAGTGAAGCATGGGTCTCCTACGAGCAGTACTTC	CASSEAWVSYEQYF
few	TRBJ2-5	TRBV5-1	NA	TGCGCCAGCAGCACCGGACATGGGGAGACCCAGTACTTC	CASSTGHGETQYF
NA	TRBJ2-7	TRBV6-5	NA	TGTGCCAGCAGTTACAACAGGGAATACTACGAGCAGTACTTC	CASSYNREYYEQYF
NA	TRBJ1-1	TRBV19	NA	TGTGCCAGTAGTATTTGGCAGGGGAACACTGAAGCTTTCTTT	CASSIWQGNTEAFF